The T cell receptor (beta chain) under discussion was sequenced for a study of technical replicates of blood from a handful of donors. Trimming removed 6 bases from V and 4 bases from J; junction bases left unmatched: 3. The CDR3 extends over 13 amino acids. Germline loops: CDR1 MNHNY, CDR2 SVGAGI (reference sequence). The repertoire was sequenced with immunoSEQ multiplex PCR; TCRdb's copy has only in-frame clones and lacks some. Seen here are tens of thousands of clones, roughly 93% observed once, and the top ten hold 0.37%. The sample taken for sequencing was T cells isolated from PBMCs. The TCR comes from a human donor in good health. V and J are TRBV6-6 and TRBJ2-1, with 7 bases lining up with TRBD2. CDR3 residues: CASSQGLYNEQFF. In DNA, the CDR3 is TGTGCCAGCAGCCAGGGACTATACAATGAGCAGTTCTTC.